Listed here is a single T cell receptor beta chain. Its cognate antigen is unknown. This record comes from a study of human T cells and chemical hapten exposure. Study-level information: Per-sample variation in TCR yield stemmed mainly from small pooled library volume differences.

Time point defined: pre-sensitization, week 0. The treatment denotes: therapeutic diphenylcyclopropenone sensitization with weekly scalp DPC. The V end lost 5 bases, the J end lost 0 bases, and 16 bases lay between the germline ends. The CDR3 has 17 residues. From germline, CDR1 is MNHEY and CDR2 SMNVEV (reference sequence). Study-wide results and limits: There was alopecia in the donors, so their immune response may differ from that of healthy people.

Separate cDNA molecules received unique molecular identifiers, which the library attached to them. TCRdb ran MiXCR on the RACE reads and lists one entry per CDR3 protein. The table lists about 180,000 distinct CDR3 sequences, roughly 30% of them singletons. The clonotype originates from a woman in her 30s with alopecia areata. Some clones in this sample may be carry-over from other donors' samples. The rearrangement links TRBV27 to TRBJ1-4, with D uncertain. The sample was whole blood, taken in connection with sensitization to the hapten diphenylcyclopropenone (DPC). CDR3 sequence reads: CASSPQHVSATNEKLFF. CDR3 coding DNA: TGTGCCAGCAGTCCCCAACATGTCTCTGCAACTAATGAAAAACTGTTTTTT.